The subject of this entry is one T cell receptor beta chain. Its antigen target is currently unknown. No base quality values were provided; no much bigger clone lies one nucleotide off. In light of the paper, this sample's time point label describes: baseline before first vaccination. Vaccinee samples came from UK trials COV001 and COV002, including a single-blind randomized controlled phase 2/3 trial of AZD1222 (ChAdOx1 nCoV-19) in healthy adults. Trial participant PBMC samples were collected at day 0 and day 28 after the second dose for TCRbeta chain sequencing. This record comes from a study of T cell responses to AZD1222 COVID-19 vaccine (dated by TCRdb to the early 2020s). Some background on the complete study: AZD1222 recipients with second doses at about 4 weeks or about 12 weeks were pooled, because spike-specific TCR depth and breadth did not differ between schedules. A total of approximately 240 trial participants underwent TCR sequencing, of whom approximately 210 received two doses of AZD1222 and around 25 received two doses of the MenACWY control vaccine. Enrollment into the trials was organized by age into subgroups of 18-55, 56-69 and 70-plus years, and those subgroups contained about 150, 27 and 61 TCR-sequenced participants, respectively. The paper as a whole reports these results and caveats: A significant rise in spike-specific TCR breadth and depth was observed after two AZD1222 doses relative to day 0 and relative to MenACWY recipients. Vaccine-associated CD4 TCRs spanned the whole spike protein, with dominant responses in regions 160-218 and 743-854. Epitopes outside the regions mutated in the B.1.351 and B.1.1.7 variants were reportedly recognized by nearly half of the unique spike-specific TCRs. Participants were mostly white British and included more females than males, and it was suggested by the authors that clonal diversity may have been underestimated. The 56-69-year group was small, and its depth increase did not reach significance, likely because of low power. Conclusions about previously exposed vaccinees are limited because only six or seven AZD1222 recipients were SARS-CoV-2 seropositive at baseline. No day 14 peak-response samples were available, so repertoires were characterized only after the peak T cell response.

The CDR3 regions of human TCRbeta chains were analyzed by immunosequencing. In the original analysis: TCRs in the repertoires were matched against a reference library of SARS-CoV-2-specific TCRs that had been generated with the MIRA antigen-specificity platform. Breadth was defined as the fraction of unique TCRs that were SARS-CoV-2-associated. Depth was defined as the fraction of total T cells that were SARS-CoV-2-associated. Using the MIRA data, each spike-specific TCR was assigned both to the spike region to which the TCR was reactive and to a CD4 or CD8 class. Log10-transformed breadth and depth values were compared by one-way ANOVA with Sidak's multiple comparisons tests. TCRdb took this table from immuneACCESS and kept in-frame rearrangements with V and J called. Such tables lack part of the clones; where checked against another copy, unresolved V genes explain under half of the gap, and the rest is unexplained. The DNA was the basis for D and trimming; V, J and clone size are from that table. This sample holds 85,000 to 120,000 clones; 86% were observed only once. The biggest ten clones account for 4% to 6% of the sample.

This clonotype was sampled from an adult in good health. The sequences come from peripheral blood, collected on day 0 of AZD1222 vaccination.

The DNA sequence is as follows: TGTGCCAGCAGGGCCGGGACAGGGGAAGAGACCCAGTACTTC. This codes for CASRAGTGEETQYF. The chain employs TRBV2 and TRBJ2-5; TRBD1 matches 10 bases in the middle. The germline V gene provides CDR1 SNHLY and CDR2 FYNNEI. V is pruned by 6 bases and J by 3 bases, leaving 4 bases of the junction without a gene match. There are 14 amino acids in the CDR3, from cysteine to phenylalanine inclusive. Here the CDR3 DNA is all that survives: 42 bases in frame from base 1.